This is a list of T cell receptor beta chains from one sample in a study of cytomegalovirus exposure and HLA in healthy donors. Assay used: immunoSEQ multiplex PCR; TCRdb lists only in-frame clones, some missing. This sample has about 64,000 clones; roughly 91% occur once, and the top ten carry over 1.5%. The sample comprised PBMCs. The receptor source for this set is a woman under 30 in good health and CMV-seronegative. Each CDR3 is given with its conserved first and last residue. A D gene is named only where the DNA matches it firmly. Size values are once, few and many counts, or a class for expanded clones, and some rows have none.

clone size: few; J gene: TRBJ1-2; D gene: TRBD1; V gene: TRBV5-4; CDR3 protein: CASSLLTGLHGYTF; CDR3 DNA: TGTGCCAGCAGCCTATTGACAGGGTTGCATGGCTACACCTTC
clone size: -; J gene: TRBJ1-1; D gene: TRBD1; V gene: TRBV5-1; CDR3 protein: CASSLDSLDRETFF; CDR3 DNA: TGCGCCAGCAGCTTGGATAGTTTGGACAGGGAAACTTTCTTT
clone size: -; J gene: TRBJ1-6; D gene: -; V gene: TRBV15; CDR3 protein: CATSSLSVRGIHF; CDR3 DNA: TGTGCCACCAGCAGTCTTTCGGTTAGGGGTATCCACTTT
clone size: -; J gene: TRBJ1-5; D gene: -; V gene: TRBV9; CDR3 protein: CASSASGISNQPQHF; CDR3 DNA: TGTGCCAGCAGCGCGTCCGGTATTAGCAATCAGCCCCAGCATTTT
clone size: -; J gene: TRBJ2-7; D gene: TRBD1; V gene: TRBV7-2; CDR3 protein: CASSLVGQGYEQYF; CDR3 DNA: TGTGCCAGCAGCTTAGTAGGACAGGGGTACGAGCAGTACTTC
clone size: -; J gene: TRBJ2-1; D gene: -; V gene: TRBV5-6; CDR3 protein: CASSLPALAYNEQFF; CDR3 DNA: TGTGCCAGCAGCTTGCCAGCACTAGCCTACAATGAGCAGTTCTTC
clone size: -; J gene: TRBJ1-1; D gene: -; V gene: TRBV27; CDR3 protein: CASSWSTGLAEAFF; CDR3 DNA: TGTGCCAGCAGTTGGAGCACAGGGTTGGCTGAAGCTTTCTTT
clone size: -; J gene: TRBJ2-1; D gene: -; V gene: TRBV7-9; CDR3 protein: CASSLLGPDEQFF; CDR3 DNA: TGTGCCAGCAGCCTATTGGGGCCCGATGAGCAGTTCTTC
clone size: -; J gene: TRBJ2-7; D gene: TRBD1; V gene: TRBV6-5; CDR3 protein: CASRLGQASSYEQYF; CDR3 DNA: TGTGCCAGCAGACTAGGACAGGCATCCTCCTACGAGCAGTACTTC
clone size: few; J gene: TRBJ2-2; D gene: TRBD1; V gene: TRBV27; CDR3 protein: CASSPRPQGLISGELFF; CDR3 DNA: TGTGCCAGCAGTCCCCGGCCACAGGGGTTAATCTCCGGGGAGCTGTTTTTT
clone size: -; J gene: TRBJ1-1; D gene: -; V gene: TRBV9; CDR3 protein: CASSVQINTEAFF; CDR3 DNA: TGTGCCAGCAGCGTACAAATTAACACTGAAGCTTTCTTT
clone size: -; J gene: TRBJ1-5; D gene: TRBD1; V gene: TRBV6-5; CDR3 protein: CASSQQGAGQPQHF; CDR3 DNA: TGTGCCAGCAGTCAACAGGGGGCAGGGCAGCCCCAGCATTTT
clone size: -; J gene: TRBJ1-5; D gene: -; V gene: TRBV18; CDR3 protein: CASSPKGHDNQPQHF; CDR3 DNA: TGTGCCAGCTCACCTAAGGGGCATGACAATCAGCCCCAGCATTTT
clone size: -; J gene: TRBJ1-5; D gene: TRBD1; V gene: TRBV19; CDR3 protein: CASRLQGDQPQHF; CDR3 DNA: TGTGCCAGTAGGCTACAGGGGGACCAGCCCCAGCATTTT
clone size: -; J gene: TRBJ2-2; D gene: -; V gene: TRBV6-4; CDR3 protein: CASSDSTESGELFF; CDR3 DNA: TGTGCCAGCAGTGACTCGACAGAATCCGGGGAGCTGTTTTTT
clone size: -; J gene: TRBJ1-2; D gene: TRBD1; V gene: TRBV4-2; CDR3 protein: CASSQDRGHYGYTF; CDR3 DNA: TGTGCCAGCAGCCAAGACAGGGGGCACTATGGCTACACCTTC
clone size: -; J gene: TRBJ2-2; D gene: -; V gene: TRBV30; CDR3 protein: CAWRFGVGGELFF; CDR3 DNA: TGTGCCTGGAGGTTCGGGGTTGGCGGGGAGCTGTTTTTT
clone size: -; J gene: TRBJ2-5; D gene: -; V gene: TRBV4-1; CDR3 protein: CASSQGGQGPETQYF; CDR3 DNA: TGCGCCAGCAGCCAAGGAGGGCAGGGGCCAGAGACCCAGTACTTC
clone size: once; J gene: TRBJ2-1; D gene: -; V gene: TRBV11-3; CDR3 protein: CASSLVGTQNYNEQFF; CDR3 DNA: TGTGCCAGCAGCTTAGTTGGGACTCAAAACTACAATGAGCAGTTCTTC
clone size: -; J gene: TRBJ2-5; D gene: -; V gene: TRBV11-2; CDR3 protein: CASSLGRSQETQYF; CDR3 DNA: TGTGCCAGCAGCTTAGGACGGAGCCAAGAGACCCAGTACTTC
clone size: -; J gene: TRBJ1-1; D gene: TRBD1; V gene: TRBV5-1; CDR3 protein: CASSLGQGSGTEAFF; CDR3 DNA: TGCGCCAGCAGCCTAGGACAGGGATCAGGCACTGAAGCTTTCTTT
clone size: -; J gene: TRBJ1-1; D gene: -; V gene: TRBV11-2; CDR3 protein: CASSFGTQSEAFF; CDR3 DNA: TGTGCCAGCAGCTTCGGGACTCAATCTGAAGCTTTCTTT
clone size: -; J gene: TRBJ1-2; D gene: -; V gene: TRBV21-1; CDR3 protein: CALGLFGYTF; CDR3 DNA: TGTGCCCTAGGCCTATTTGGCTACACCTTC
clone size: -; J gene: TRBJ1-5; D gene: -; V gene: TRBV28; CDR3 protein: CASSSQGSPFNQPQHF; CDR3 DNA: TGTGCCAGCAGTTCCCAGGGATCCCCCTTTAATCAGCCCCAGCATTTT
clone size: -; J gene: TRBJ2-2; D gene: -; V gene: TRBV19; CDR3 protein: CASSVLGTQNTGELFF; CDR3 DNA: TGTGCCAGTAGTGTCTTGGGCACTCAAAACACCGGGGAGCTGTTTTTT
clone size: -; J gene: TRBJ2-5; D gene: -; V gene: TRBV12-1; CDR3 protein: CASSFKSYSQETQYF; CDR3 DNA: TGTGCCAGCAGCTTTAAGTCTTACTCTCAAGAGACCCAGTACTTC
clone size: -; J gene: TRBJ2-5; D gene: TRBD2; V gene: TRBV4-3; CDR3 protein: CASSRGTSGGQETQYF; CDR3 DNA: TGCGCCAGCAGCCGTGGGACTAGCGGGGGACAAGAGACCCAGTACTTC
clone size: -; J gene: TRBJ2-2; D gene: TRBD2; V gene: TRBV29-1; CDR3 protein: CSVGLAGPTGELFF; CDR3 DNA: TGCAGCGTTGGGCTAGCGGGCCCCACCGGGGAGCTGTTTTTT
clone size: -; J gene: TRBJ1-1; D gene: -; V gene: TRBV7-2; CDR3 protein: CASSLRQTNTEAFF; CDR3 DNA: TGTGCCAGCAGCTTACGACAGACGAACACTGAAGCTTTCTTT
clone size: -; J gene: TRBJ1-4; D gene: -; V gene: TRBV15; CDR3 protein: CATSREAGLGEKLFF; CDR3 DNA: TGTGCCACCAGCAGAGAAGCAGGACTAGGCGAAAAACTGTTTTTT
clone size: -; J gene: TRBJ2-2; D gene: -; V gene: TRBV6-1; CDR3 protein: CASSEIDGVNTGELFF; CDR3 DNA: TGTGCCAGCAGTGAAATAGACGGGGTAAACACCGGGGAGCTGTTTTTT
clone size: -; J gene: TRBJ1-1; D gene: TRBD1; V gene: TRBV29-1; CDR3 protein: CSVNRGDTEAFF; CDR3 DNA: TGCAGCGTGAACAGGGGTGACACTGAAGCTTTCTTT
clone size: -; J gene: TRBJ2-5; D gene: TRBD2; V gene: TRBV5-6; CDR3 protein: CASSSEGLAGLGTQYF; CDR3 DNA: TGTGCCAGCAGCTCGGAGGGACTAGCGGGCCTAGGGACCCAGTACTTC
clone size: -; J gene: TRBJ2-1; D gene: TRBD2; V gene: TRBV7-2; CDR3 protein: CASSLAGGLSGSRPFF; CDR3 DNA: TGTGCCAGCAGCTTAGCCGGCGGGCTTAGCGGGAGTCGGCCGTTCTTC
clone size: -; J gene: TRBJ2-3; D gene: -; V gene: TRBV7-9; CDR3 protein: CASSLSSGTDTQYF; CDR3 DNA: TGTGCCAGCAGCTTAAGTAGCGGCACAGATACGCAGTATTTT
clone size: -; J gene: TRBJ2-2; D gene: TRBD2; V gene: TRBV25-1; CDR3 protein: CASSGAGEDTGELFF; CDR3 DNA: TGTGCCAGCAGCGGAGCGGGAGAAGACACCGGGGAGCTGTTTTTT
clone size: -; J gene: TRBJ2-7; D gene: TRBD2; V gene: TRBV28; CDR3 protein: CASSLGAGGPYEQYF; CDR3 DNA: TGTGCCAGCAGTTTGGGAGCGGGAGGGCCCTACGAGCAGTACTTC
clone size: -; J gene: TRBJ2-7; D gene: -; V gene: TRBV7-8; CDR3 protein: CASSSAAHPSSYEQYF; CDR3 DNA: TGTGCCAGCAGCTCGGCGGCCCACCCGAGCTCCTACGAGCAGTACTTC
clone size: -; J gene: TRBJ2-4; D gene: TRBD2; V gene: TRBV11-2; CDR3 protein: CASSLDLAGNIQYF; CDR3 DNA: TGTGCCAGCAGCTTAGACCTAGCGGGGAACATTCAGTACTTC